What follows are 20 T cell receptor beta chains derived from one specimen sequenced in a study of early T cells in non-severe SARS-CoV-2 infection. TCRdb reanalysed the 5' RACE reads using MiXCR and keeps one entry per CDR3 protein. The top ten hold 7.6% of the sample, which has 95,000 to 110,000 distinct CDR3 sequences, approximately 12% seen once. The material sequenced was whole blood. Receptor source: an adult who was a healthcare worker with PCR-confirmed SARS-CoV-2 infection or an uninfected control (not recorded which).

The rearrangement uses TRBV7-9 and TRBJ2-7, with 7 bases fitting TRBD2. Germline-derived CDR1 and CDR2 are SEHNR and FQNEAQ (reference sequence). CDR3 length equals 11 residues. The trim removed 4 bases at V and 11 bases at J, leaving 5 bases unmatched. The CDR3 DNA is TGTGCCAGCAGCTCGGCGGGAGAGAAGTACTTC. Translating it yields CASSSAGEKYF.

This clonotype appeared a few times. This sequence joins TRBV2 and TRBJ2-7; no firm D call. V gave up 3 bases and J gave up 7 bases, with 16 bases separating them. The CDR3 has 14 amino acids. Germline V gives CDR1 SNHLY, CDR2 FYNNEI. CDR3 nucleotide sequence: TGTGCCAGCAGTGACATCCTCAGTGGGTTGGAGCAGTACTTC. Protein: CASSDILSGLEQYF.

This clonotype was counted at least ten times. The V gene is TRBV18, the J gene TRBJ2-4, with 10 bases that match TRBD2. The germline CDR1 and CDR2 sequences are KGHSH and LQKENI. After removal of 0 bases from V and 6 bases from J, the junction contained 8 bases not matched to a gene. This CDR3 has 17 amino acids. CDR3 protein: CASSPPVLAGVRNIQYF. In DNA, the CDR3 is TGTGCCAGCTCACCACCGGTCCTAGCGGGAGTTAGAAACATTCAGTACTTC. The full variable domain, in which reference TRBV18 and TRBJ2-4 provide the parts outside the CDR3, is NAGVMQNPRHLVRRRGQEARLRCSPMKGHSHVYWYRQLPEEGLKFMVYLQKENIIDESGMPKERFSAEFPKEGPSILRIQQVVRGDSAAYFCASSPPVLAGVRNIQYFGAGTRLSVL.

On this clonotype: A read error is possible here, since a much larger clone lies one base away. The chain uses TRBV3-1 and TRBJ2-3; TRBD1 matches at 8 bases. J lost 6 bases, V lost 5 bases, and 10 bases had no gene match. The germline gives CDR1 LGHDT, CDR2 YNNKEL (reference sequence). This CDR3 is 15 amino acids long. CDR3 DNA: TGTGCCAGCAGCTTCGGACAGGGCCTCGGGGATACGCAGTATTTT. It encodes CASSFGQGLGDTQYF.

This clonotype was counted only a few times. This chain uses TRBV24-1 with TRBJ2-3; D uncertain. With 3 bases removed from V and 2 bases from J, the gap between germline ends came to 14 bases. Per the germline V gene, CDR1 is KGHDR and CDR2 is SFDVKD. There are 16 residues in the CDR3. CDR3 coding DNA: TGTGCCACCAGTGATCCGACTGGGCGGATCACAGATACGCAGTATTTT. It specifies CATSDPTGRITDTQYF.

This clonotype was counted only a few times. CDR3 sequence reads: CASSHSGTAYEQYF. CDR3 nucleotide sequence: TGTGCCAGCAGTCATAGCGGAACTGCCTACGAGCAGTACTTC. This chain joins TRBV12-3 or TRBV12-4 and TRBJ2-7; D is perhaps TRBD2 (6 bases). The germline V and J ends were trimmed by 5 bases and 2 bases, with 13 bases remaining between them. This CDR3 has 14 residues.

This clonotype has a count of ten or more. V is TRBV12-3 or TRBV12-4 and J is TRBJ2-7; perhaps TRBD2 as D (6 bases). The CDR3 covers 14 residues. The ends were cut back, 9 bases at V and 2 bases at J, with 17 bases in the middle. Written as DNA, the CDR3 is TGTGCCAGTAGGAGCGGGTCGCAACCCTACGAGCAGTACTTC. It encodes CASRSGSQPYEQYF.

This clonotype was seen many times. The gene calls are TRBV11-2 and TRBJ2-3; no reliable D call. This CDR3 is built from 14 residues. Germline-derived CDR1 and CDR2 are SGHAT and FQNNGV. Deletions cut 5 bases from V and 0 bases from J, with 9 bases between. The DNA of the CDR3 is TGTGCCAGCAGCCCCGGACCAAGCACAGATACGCAGTATTTT. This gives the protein CASSPGPSTDTQYF.

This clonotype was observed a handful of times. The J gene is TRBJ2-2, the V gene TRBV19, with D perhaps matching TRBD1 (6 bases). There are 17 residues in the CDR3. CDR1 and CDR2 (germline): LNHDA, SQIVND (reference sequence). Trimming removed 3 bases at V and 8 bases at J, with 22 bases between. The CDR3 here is CASSIRPDSRPWGELFF. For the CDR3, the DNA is TGTGCCAGTAGTATCCGCCCGGACAGTCGCCCGTGGGGGGAGCTGTTTTTT.

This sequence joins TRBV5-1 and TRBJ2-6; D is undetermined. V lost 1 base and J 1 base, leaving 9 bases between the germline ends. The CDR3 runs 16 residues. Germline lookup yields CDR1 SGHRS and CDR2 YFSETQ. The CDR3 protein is CASSLHLRSGANVLTF. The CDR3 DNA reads TGCGCCAGCAGCTTGCATCTGAGATCTGGGGCCAACGTCCTGACTTTC.

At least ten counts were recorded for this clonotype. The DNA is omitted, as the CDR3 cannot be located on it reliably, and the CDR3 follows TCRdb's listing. The CDR3 is CASSSSGGPINEQFF. The rearrangement links TRBV12-3 or TRBV12-4 to TRBJ2-1; the D call of TRBD2 is as the table states it, not checked on the DNA. The CDR3 length is 15 residues, termini included.

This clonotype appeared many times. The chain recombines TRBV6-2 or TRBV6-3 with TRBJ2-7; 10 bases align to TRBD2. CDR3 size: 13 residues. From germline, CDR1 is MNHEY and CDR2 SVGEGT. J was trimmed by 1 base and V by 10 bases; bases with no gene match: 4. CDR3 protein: CATRTSGSYEQYF. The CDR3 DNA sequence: TGTGCCACGCGGACTAGCGGTTCCTACGAGCAGTACTTC.

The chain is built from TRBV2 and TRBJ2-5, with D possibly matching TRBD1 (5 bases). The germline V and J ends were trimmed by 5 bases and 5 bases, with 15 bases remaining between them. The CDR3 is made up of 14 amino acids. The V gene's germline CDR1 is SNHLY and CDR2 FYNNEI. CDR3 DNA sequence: TGTGCCAGCAGTTTGGGGCCCAGCTTGGAGACCCAGTACTTC. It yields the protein CASSLGPSLETQYF.

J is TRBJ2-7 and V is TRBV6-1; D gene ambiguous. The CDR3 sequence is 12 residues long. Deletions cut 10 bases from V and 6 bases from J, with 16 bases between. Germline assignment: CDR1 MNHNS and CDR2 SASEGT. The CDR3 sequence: CANGRPGREQYF. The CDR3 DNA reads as TGTGCCAACGGACGGCCTGGGCGCGAGCAGTACTTC.

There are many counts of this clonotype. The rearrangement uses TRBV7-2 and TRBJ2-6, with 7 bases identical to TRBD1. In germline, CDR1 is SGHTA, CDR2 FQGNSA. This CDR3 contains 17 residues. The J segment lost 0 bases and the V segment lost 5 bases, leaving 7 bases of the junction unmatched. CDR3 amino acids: CASSLTGAVSGANVLTF. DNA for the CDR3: TGTGCCAGCAGCCTAACAGGGGCCGTCTCTGGGGCCAACGTCCTGACTTTC.

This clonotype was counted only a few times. The CDR3 loop reads CASSPRPGTSGRDARDTQYF. CDR3 nucleotide sequence: TGTGCCAGCAGCCCCCGTCCCGGGACTAGCGGGAGGGACGCACGGGATACGCAGTATTTT. The gene calls are TRBV7-9 and TRBJ2-3, with 16 bases lining up with TRBD2. This CDR3 spans 20 amino acids. Germline-derived CDR1 and CDR2 are SEHNR and FQNEAQ (reference sequence). With 5 bases clipped from V and 6 bases from J, the junction kept 17 bases outside the gene matches. Full variable domain (rest looked up from reference TRBV7-9 and TRBJ2-3): DTGVSQNPRHKITKRGQNVTFRCDPISEHNRLYWYRQTLGQGPEFLTYFQNEAQLEKSRLLSDRFSAERPKGSFSTLEIQRTEQGDSAMYLCASSPRPGTSGRDARDTQYFGPGTRLTVL.

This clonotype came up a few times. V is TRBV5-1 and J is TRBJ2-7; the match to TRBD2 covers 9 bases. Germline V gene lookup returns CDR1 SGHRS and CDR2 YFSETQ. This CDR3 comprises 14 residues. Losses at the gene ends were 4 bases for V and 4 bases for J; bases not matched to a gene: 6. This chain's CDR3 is CASSISGGEYEQYF. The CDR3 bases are TGCGCCAGCAGCATTAGCGGGGGAGAGTACGAGCAGTACTTC.

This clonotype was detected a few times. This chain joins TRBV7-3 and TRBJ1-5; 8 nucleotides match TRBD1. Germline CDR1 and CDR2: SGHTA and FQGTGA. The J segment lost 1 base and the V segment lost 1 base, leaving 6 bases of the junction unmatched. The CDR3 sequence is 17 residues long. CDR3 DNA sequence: TGTGCCAGCAGCTTAATGCAGGGGGCGAGGAGCAATCAGCCCCAGCATTTT. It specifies CASSLMQGARSNQPQHF.

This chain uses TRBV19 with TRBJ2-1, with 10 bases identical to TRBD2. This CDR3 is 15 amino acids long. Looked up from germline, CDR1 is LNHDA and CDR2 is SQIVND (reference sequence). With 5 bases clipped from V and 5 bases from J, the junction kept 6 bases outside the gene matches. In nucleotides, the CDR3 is TGTGCCAGTAGTCCGCAGCGGGAGGGCCACAATGAGCAGTTCTTC. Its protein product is CASSPQREGHNEQFF. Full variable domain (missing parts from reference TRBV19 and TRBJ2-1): DGGITQSPKYLFRKEGQNVTLSCEQNLNHDAMYWYRQDPGQGLRLIYYSQIVNDFQKGDIAEGYSVSREKKESFPLTVTSAQKNPTAFYLCASSPQREGHNEQFFGPGTRLTVL.

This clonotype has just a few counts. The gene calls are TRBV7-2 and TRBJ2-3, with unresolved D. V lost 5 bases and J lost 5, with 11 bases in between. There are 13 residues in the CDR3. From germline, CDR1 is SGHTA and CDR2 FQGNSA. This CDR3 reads CASSPLWGDTQYF. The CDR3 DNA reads TGTGCCAGCAGCCCATTGTGGGGAGATACGCAGTATTTT.